This T cell receptor (beta chain) was retrieved from a study of technical replicates of blood from several donors. The table came from immunoSEQ multiplex PCR; TCRdb's copy has only in-frame clones and leaves some out. The table shows some 49,000 clones, with about 93% occurring only once. The CDR3 spans 16 residues. Germline trimming cut 5 bases from V and 3 bases from J; bases unmatched to any gene: 4. In germline, CDR1 is SEHNR, CDR2 FQNEAQ (reference sequence). The count of this clone is one. Sequencing input: PBMCs. This rearrangement joins TRBV7-9 to TRBJ2-1; TRBD2 agrees at 13 bases. The receptor was derived from a human donor in good health. Some clones in this sample may be carry-over from other donors' samples. CDR3 sequence reads: CASSLGTSGNYNEQFF. In DNA, the CDR3 is TGTGCCAGCAGCCTTGGGACTAGCGGGAACTACAATGAGCAGTTCTTC. Full variable domain (outside the CDR3, taken from reference TRBV7-9 and TRBJ2-1): DTGVSQNPRHKITKRGQNVTFRCDPISEHNRLYWYRQTLGQGPEFLTYFQNEAQLEKSRLLSDRFSAERPKGSFSTLEIQRTEQGDSAMYLCASSLGTSGNYNEQFFGPGTRLTVL.